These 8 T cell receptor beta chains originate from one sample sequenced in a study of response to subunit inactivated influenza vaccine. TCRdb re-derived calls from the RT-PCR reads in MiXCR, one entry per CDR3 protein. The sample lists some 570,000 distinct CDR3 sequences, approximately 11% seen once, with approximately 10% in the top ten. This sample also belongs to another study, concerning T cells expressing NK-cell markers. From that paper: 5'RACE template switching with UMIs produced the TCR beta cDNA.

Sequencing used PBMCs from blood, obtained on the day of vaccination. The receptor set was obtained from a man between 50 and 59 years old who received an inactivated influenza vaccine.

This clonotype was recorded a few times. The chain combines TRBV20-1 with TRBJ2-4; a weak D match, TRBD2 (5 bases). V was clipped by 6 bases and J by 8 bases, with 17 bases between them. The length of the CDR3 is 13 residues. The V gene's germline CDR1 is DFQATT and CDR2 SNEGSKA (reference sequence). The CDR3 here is CSATELVGDIQYF. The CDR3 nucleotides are TGCAGTGCCACGGAACTAGTCGGGGACATTCAGTACTTC.

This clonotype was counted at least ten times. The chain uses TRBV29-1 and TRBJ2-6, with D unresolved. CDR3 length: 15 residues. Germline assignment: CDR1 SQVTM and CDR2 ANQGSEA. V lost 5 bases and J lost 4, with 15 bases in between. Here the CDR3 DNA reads TGCAGCGTTTCAGACGGTCGATTGGGGGCCAACGTCCTGACTTTC. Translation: CSVSDGRLGANVLTF.

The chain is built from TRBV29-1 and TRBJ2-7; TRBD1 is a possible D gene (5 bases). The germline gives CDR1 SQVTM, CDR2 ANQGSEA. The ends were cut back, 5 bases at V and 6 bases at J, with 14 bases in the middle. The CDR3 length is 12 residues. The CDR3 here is CSVRQGRLEQYF. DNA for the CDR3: TGCAGCGTTCGGCAGGGAAGGCTCGAGCAGTACTTC.

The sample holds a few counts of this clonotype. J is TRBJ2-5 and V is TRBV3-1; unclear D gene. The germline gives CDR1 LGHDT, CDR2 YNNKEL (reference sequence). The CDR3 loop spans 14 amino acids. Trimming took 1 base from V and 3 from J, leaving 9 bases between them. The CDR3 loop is CASSQASTEETQYF. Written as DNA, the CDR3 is TGTGCCAGCAGCCAAGCGTCTACCGAAGAGACCCAGTACTTC.

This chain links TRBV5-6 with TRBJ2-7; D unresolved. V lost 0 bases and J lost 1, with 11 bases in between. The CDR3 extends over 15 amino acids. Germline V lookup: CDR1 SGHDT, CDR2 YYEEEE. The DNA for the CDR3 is TGTGCCAGCAGCTTGGACTTTCGGAGTTCCTACGAGCAGTACTTC. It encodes CASSLDFRSSYEQYF. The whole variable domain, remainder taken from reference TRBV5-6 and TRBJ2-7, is DAGVTQSPTHLIKTRGQQVTLRCSPKSGHDTVSWYQQALGQGPQFIFQYYEEEERQRGNFPDRFSGHQFPNYSSELNVNALLLGDSALYLCASSLDFRSSYEQYFGPGTRLTVT.

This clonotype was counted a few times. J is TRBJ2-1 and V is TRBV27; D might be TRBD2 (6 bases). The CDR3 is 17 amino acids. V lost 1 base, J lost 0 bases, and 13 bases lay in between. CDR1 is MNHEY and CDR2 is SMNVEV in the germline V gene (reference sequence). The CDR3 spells CASSLLSSVSSYNEQFF. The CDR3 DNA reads TGTGCCAGCAGTTTATTGTCTAGCGTGAGCTCCTACAATGAGCAGTTCTTC.

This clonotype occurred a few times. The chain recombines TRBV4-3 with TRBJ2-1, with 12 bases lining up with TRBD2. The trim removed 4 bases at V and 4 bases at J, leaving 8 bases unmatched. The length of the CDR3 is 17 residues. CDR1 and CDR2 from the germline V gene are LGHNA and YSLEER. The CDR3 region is CASSPRTGLAGYNEQFF. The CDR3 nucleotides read TGCGCCAGCAGCCCTAGGACCGGACTAGCGGGATACAATGAGCAGTTCTTC.

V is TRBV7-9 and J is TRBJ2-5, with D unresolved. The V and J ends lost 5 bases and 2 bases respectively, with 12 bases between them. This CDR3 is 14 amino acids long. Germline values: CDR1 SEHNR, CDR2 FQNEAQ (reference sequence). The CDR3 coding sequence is TGTGCCAGCAGCCCTAGAAATCGGCAAGAGACCCAGTACTTC. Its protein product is CASSPRNRQETQYF.